Sequencing of this T cell receptor (beta chain) was carried out in a study of T cell responses to AZD1222 COVID-19 vaccine (dated by TCRdb to about 2021). About the study as a whole: A total of about 230 trial participants underwent TCR sequencing, of whom around 200 received two doses of AZD1222 and 26 received two doses of the MenACWY control vaccine. Trial participants were enrolled by age into 18-55, 56-69 and 70-plus year subgroups, with approximately 150, 28 and 58 TCR-sequenced participants respectively. Study-wide findings and limitations: Most participants were white British and females outnumbered males, and the authors suggested that clonal diversity may have been underestimated. A significant rise in spike-specific TCR breadth and depth was observed after two AZD1222 doses relative to day 0 and relative to MenACWY recipients. Only a handful of AZD1222 recipients were SARS-CoV-2 seropositive at baseline, limiting conclusions about previously exposed vaccinees. Reportedly, almost half of the unique spike-specific TCRs recognized epitopes lying outside the regions that are mutated in the B.1.351 and B.1.1.7 variants. The vaccine-associated CD4 TCRs covered the entire spike protein, and the dominant responses fell in regions 160-218 and 743-854. Because no day 14 peak-response samples were available, repertoires were characterized only after the peak T cell response. The 56-69-year group was small, and its depth increase did not reach significance, likely because of low power.

The CDR3 regions of human TCRbeta chains were subjected to immunosequencing. In the source study's methods: Repertoire TCRs were matched against a reference library of SARS-CoV-2-specific TCRs generated with the MIRA antigen-specificity platform. Breadth meant the fraction of unique TCRs that were SARS-CoV-2-associated, whereas depth meant the fraction of total T cells that were SARS-CoV-2-associated. Each spike-specific TCR was assigned to its reactive spike region and to a CD4 or CD8 class using the MIRA data. Log10-transformed breadth and depth values were compared by one-way ANOVA with Sidak's multiple comparisons tests. TCRdb's version of the immuneACCESS table is confined to in-frame rearrangements and falls short of the full clone set. An unresolved V gene accounts for under half of the shortfall where checked; the remainder is of unknown origin. V, J and clone size derive from that table, while D and trimming were established from the DNA sequence. The sample includes around 150,000 clones, with roughly 88% observed a single time. Approximately 4.5% of the sample lies in the top ten.

The sample's time point, from its label and the paper: about 28 days (+/-7) after the second vaccine dose. AZD1222 recipients with second doses at about 4 weeks or about 12 weeks were pooled, because spike-specific TCR depth and breadth did not differ between schedules. The vaccinee samples were drawn from two UK trials, COV001 and COV002, one of which was a single-blind randomized controlled phase 2/3 trial testing AZD1222 (ChAdOx1 nCoV-19) in healthy adults. For TCRbeta chain sequencing, PBMC samples from trial participants were taken at day 0 and at day 28 after the second dose. On this clone: There is no known antigen for this receptor. The sample holds no much larger clone one base away, and base qualities are not on file.

The starting material was peripheral blood, obtained 28 days after the second AZD1222 dose. This TCR came from an adult who received the AZD1222 COVID-19 vaccine.

This receptor has the CDR3 CASRQGAGNTIYF. The DNA sequence reads TGTGCCAGCAGACAGGGGGCTGGAAACACCATATATTTT. Here the chain combines TRBV7-2 and TRBJ1-3; 8 bases in the middle match TRBD1. V lost 6 bases and J lost 2 bases, and the count of bases not matched to a germline gene is 0. The CDR3 starts with the cysteine, ends with the phenylalanine, and has 13 residues. The entry retains the CDR3 DNA only, 39 bases that are in frame from base 1. CDR1 and CDR2, per the germline V gene, are SGHTA and FQGNSA.